The present T cell receptor beta chain was sequenced within a study of T cells after yellow fever vaccination. This clonotype was picked up a small number of times. From the 5' RACE reads, TCRdb called clonotypes with MiXCR, one entry per CDR3 protein. The table has 500,000 to 650,000 distinct CDR3 sequences, about 15% seen once; the top ten hold 15% to 20%. This clonotype was sampled from a man younger than 35 who received the YFV17D yellow fever vaccine. This sample comprised PBMCs, obtained 5 days after the first yellow fever vaccination.

CDR3: CASSYLAGAQPQHF. The CDR3 bases are TGTGCCAGCAGTTATTTGGCAGGGGCTCAGCCCCAGCATTTT. This chain joins TRBV6-2 or TRBV6-3 and TRBJ1-5, with a tentative D call TRBD1 (6 bases). V was clipped by 3 bases and J by 6 bases, with 12 bases between them. Germline V gene data show CDR1 as MNHEY and CDR2 as SVGEGT. The CDR3 extends over 14 amino acids.